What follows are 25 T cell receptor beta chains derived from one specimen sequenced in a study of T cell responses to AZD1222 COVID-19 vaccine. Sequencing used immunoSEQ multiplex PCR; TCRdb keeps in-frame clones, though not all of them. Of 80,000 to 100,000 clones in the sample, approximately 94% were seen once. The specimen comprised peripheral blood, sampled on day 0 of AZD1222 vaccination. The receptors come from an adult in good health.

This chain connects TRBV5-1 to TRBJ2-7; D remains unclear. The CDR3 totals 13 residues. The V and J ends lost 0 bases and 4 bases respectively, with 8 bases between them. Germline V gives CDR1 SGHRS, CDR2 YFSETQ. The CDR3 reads CASSLVNGYEQYF. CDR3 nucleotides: TGCGCCAGCAGCTTGGTAAACGGATACGAGCAGTACTTC.

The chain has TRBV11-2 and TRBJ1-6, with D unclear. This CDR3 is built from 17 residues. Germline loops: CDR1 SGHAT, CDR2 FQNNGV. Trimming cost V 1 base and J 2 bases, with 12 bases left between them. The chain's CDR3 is CASSLGESSTYNSPLHF. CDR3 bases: TGTGCCAGCAGCTTAGGGGAGAGCTCCACCTATAATTCACCCCTCCACTTT.

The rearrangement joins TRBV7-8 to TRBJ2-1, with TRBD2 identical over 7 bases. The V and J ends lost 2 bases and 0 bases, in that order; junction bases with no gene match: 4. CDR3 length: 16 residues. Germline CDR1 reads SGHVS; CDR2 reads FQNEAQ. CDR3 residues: CASSLIGGSSYNEQFF. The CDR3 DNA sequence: TGTGCCAGCAGCTTAATTGGCGGGAGCTCCTACAATGAGCAGTTCTTC.

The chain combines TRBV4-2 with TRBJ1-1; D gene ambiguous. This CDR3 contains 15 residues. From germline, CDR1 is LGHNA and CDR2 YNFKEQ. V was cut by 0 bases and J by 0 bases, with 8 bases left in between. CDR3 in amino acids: CASSQETPLNTEAFF. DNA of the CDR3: TGTGCCAGCAGCCAAGAAACCCCCTTGAACACTGAAGCTTTCTTT.

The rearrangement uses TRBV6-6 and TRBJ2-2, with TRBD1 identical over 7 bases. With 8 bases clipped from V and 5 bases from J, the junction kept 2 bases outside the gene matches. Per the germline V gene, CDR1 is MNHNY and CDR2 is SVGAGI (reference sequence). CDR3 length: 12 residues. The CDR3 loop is CASDRETGELFF. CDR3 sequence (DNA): TGTGCCAGCGACAGGGAGACCGGGGAGCTGTTTTTT.

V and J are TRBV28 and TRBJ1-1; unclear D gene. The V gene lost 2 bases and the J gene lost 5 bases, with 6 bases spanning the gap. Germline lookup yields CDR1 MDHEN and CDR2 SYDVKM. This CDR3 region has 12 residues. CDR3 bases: TGTGCCAGCAGTTTAAAGCCGACTGAAGCTTTCTTT. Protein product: CASSLKPTEAFF. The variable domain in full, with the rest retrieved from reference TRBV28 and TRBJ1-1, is DVKVTQSSRYLVKRTGEKVFLECVQDMDHENMFWYRQDPGLGLRLIYFSYDVKMKEKGDIPEGYSVSREKKERFSLILESASTNQTSMYLCASSLKPTEAFFGQGTRLTVV.

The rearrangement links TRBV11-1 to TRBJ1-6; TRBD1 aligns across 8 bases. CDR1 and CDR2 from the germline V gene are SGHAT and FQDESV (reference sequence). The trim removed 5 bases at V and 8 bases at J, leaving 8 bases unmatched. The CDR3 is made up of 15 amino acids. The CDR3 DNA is TGTGCCAGCAGCATTGCCGGGACAGGATATTCACCCCTCCACTTT. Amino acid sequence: CASSIAGTGYSPLHF.

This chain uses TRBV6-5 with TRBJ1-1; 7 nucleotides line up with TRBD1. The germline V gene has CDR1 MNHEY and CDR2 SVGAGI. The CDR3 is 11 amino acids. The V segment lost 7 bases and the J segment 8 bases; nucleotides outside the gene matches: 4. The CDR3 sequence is CASNWDREAFF. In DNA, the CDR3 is TGTGCCAGCAATTGGGACAGAGAAGCTTTCTTT.

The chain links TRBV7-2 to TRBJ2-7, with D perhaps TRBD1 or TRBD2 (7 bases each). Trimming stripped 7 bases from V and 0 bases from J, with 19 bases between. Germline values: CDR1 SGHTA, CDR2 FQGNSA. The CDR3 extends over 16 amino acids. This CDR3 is CASINQGGFPSYEQYF. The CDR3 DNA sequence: TGTGCCAGCATCAATCAGGGGGGGTTTCCCTCCTACGAGCAGTACTTC.

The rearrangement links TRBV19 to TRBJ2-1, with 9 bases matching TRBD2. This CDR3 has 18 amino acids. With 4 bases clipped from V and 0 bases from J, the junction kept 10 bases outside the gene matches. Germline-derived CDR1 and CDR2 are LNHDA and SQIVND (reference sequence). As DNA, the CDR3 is TGTGCCAGTAGTACCTCGCCTAGCGGGGTCTACTCCTACAATGAGCAGTTCTTC. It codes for CASSTSPSGVYSYNEQFF. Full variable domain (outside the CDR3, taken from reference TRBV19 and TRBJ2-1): DGGITQSPKYLFRKEGQNVTLSCEQNLNHDAMYWYRQDPGQGLRLIYYSQIVNDFQKGDIAEGYSVSREKKESFPLTVTSAQKNPTAFYLCASSTSPSGVYSYNEQFFGPGTRLTVL.

Written as DNA, the CDR3 is TGCAGCTCCAGGGTAACGTTTAGCTATGGCTACACCTTC. Translating gives CSSRVTFSYGYTF. The genes are TRBV29-1 and TRBJ1-2; D is perhaps TRBD1 (5 bases). CDR3 length equals 13 residues. CDR1 and CDR2 from the germline V gene are SQVTM and ANQGSEA. V dropped 8 bases and J dropped 4 bases, with 17 bases sitting between them.

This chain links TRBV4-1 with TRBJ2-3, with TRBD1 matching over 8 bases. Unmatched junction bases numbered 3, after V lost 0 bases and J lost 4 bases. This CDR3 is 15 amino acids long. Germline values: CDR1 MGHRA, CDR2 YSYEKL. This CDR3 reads CASSQERGQADTQYF. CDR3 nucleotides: TGCGCCAGCAGCCAAGAAAGGGGACAGGCAGATACGCAGTATTTT.

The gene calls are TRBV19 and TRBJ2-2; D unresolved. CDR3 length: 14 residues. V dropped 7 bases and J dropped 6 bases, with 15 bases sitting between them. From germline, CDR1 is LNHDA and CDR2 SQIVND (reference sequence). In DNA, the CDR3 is TGTGCCAGTAATAAAAGGAGAACAGCCGGGGAGCTGTTTTTT. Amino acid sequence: CASNKRRTAGELFF.

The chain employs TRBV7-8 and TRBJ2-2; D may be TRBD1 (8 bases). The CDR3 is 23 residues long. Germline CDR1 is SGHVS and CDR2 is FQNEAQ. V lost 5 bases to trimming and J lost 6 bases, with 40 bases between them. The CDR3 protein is CASSPSPPTAGPQGGSFPGELFF. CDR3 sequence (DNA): TGTGCCAGCAGCCCCTCCCCTCCTACAGCGGGGCCACAGGGGGGGTCGTTCCCCGGGGAGCTGTTTTTT.

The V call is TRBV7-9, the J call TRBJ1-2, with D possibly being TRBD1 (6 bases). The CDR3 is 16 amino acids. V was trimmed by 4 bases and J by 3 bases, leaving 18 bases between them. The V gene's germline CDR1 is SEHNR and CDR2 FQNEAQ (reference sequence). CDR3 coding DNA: TGTGCCAGCAGCTCCCCCCGGGGGGGGGCACACTATGGCTACACCTTC. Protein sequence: CASSSPRGGAHYGYTF.

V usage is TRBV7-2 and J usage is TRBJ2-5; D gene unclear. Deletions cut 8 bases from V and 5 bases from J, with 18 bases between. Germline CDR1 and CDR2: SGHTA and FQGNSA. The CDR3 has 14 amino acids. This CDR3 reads CASATFLNLETQYF. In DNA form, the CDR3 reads TGTGCCAGCGCAACTTTCTTGAATCTGGAGACCCAGTACTTC.

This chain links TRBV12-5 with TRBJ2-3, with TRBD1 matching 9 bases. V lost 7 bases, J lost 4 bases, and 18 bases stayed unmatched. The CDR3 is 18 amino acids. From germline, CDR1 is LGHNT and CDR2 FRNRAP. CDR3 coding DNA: TGTGCTAGTGTCCCAAATTACAGGGGGCGAATAGGGCCAGATACGCAGTATTTT. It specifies CASVPNYRGRIGPDTQYF.

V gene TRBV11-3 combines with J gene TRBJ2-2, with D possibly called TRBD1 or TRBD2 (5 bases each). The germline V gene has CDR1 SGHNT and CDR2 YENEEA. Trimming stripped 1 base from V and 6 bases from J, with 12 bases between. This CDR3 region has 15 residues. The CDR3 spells CASSLGGPLAGELFF. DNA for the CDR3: TGTGCCAGCAGCTTAGGGGGACCATTGGCCGGGGAGCTGTTTTTT.

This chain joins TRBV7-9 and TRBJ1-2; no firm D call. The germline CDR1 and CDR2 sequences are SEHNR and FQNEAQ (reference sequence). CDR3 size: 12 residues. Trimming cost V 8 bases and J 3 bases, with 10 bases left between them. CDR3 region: CASHGSDYGYTF. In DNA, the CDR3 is TGTGCCAGCCACGGCAGCGACTATGGCTACACCTTC.

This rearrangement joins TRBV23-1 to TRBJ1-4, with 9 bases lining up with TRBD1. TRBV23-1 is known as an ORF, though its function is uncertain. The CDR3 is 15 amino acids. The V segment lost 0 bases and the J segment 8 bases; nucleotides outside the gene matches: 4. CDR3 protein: CASSQSRDRDEKLFF. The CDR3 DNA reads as TGCGCCAGCAGTCAATCGAGGGACAGGGACGAAAAACTGTTTTTT.

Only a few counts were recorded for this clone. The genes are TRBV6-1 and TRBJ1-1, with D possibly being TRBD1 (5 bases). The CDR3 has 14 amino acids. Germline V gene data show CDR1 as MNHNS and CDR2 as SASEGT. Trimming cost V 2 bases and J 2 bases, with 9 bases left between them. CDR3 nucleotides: TGTGCCAGCAGTGAAAGGGGACCCAACACTGAAGCTTTCTTT. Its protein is CASSERGPNTEAFF.

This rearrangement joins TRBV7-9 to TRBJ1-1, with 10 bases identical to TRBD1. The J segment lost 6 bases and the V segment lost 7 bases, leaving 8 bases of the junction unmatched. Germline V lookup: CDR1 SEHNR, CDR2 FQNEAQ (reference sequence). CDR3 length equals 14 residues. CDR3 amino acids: CASNSRDRGPEAFF. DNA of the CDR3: TGTGCCAGCAACTCCCGGGACAGGGGCCCTGAAGCTTTCTTT.

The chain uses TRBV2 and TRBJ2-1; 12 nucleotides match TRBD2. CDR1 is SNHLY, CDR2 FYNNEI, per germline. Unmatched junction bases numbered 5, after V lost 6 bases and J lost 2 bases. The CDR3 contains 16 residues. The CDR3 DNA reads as TGTGCCAGCAGAACCGGGACTAGCGGGCCCTACAATGAGCAGTTCTTC. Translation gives CASRTGTSGPYNEQFF.

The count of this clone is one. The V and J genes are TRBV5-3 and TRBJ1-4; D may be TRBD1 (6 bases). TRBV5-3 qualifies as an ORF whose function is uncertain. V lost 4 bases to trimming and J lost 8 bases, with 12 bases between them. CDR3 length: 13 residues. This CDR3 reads CARSPQGREKLFF. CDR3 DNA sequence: TGTGCCAGAAGCCCTCAGGGGCGCGAAAAACTGTTTTTT.

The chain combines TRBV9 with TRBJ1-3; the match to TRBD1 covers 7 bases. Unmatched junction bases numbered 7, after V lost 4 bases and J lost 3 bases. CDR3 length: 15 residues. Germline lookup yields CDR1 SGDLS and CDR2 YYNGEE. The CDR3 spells CASSPLRDSGNTIYF. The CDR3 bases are TGTGCCAGCAGCCCCCTTCGGGACAGTGGAAACACCATATATTTT.